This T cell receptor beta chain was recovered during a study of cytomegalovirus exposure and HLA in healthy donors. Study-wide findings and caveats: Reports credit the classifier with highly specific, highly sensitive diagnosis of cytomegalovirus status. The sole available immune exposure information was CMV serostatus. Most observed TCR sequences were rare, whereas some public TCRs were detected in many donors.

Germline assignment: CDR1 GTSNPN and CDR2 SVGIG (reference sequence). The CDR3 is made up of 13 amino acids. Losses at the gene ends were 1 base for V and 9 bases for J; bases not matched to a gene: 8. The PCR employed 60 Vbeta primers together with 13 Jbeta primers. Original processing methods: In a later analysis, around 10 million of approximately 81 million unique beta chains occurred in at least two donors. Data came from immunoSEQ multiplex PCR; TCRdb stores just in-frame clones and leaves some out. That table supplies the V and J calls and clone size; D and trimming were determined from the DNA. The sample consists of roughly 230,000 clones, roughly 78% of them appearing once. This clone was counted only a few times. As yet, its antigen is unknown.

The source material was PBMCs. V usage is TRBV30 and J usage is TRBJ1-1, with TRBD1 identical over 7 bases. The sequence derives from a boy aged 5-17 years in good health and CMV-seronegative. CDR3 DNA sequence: TGTGCCTGGAGTGGCAGGGGGTTCTCTAAAGCTTTCTTT. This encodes CAWSGRGFSKAFF.